This T cell receptor beta chain was retrieved from a study of blood T cell repertoires in COVID-19. About the study: Some COVID-19 samples were acute and others convalescent; all came from the United States, Italy and Spain. T cells, B-cell-depleted T cells, or PBMCs supplied cDNA or gDNA.

The study recruited people aged 18 to 89 years across about two dozen US areas. Cohorts were assigned according to the clinical history that participants reported. TCRdb's table, derived via immunoSEQ multiplex PCR, lists solely in-frame clones and lacks some. The table lists 140,000 to 150,000 clones, 65% to 85% of them singletons, with 4.5% to 6% in the top ten. The germline CDR1 and CDR2 sequences are SGHTS and YDEGEE. Trimming removed 4 bases from V and 4 bases from J, with 23 bases in between. This CDR3 spans 17 amino acids. Material: PBMCs or T cells enriched from blood (not recorded which). This chain joins TRBV5-8 and TRBJ2-5; maybe TRBD2 (5 bases). The source of this sequence is a woman between 50 and 59 years old who had been exposed to COVID-19. CDR3 region: CASSHYRRIASAETQYF. The CDR3 bases are TGTGCCAGCAGCCATTATCGGAGGATCGCAAGTGCAGAGACCCAGTACTTC.